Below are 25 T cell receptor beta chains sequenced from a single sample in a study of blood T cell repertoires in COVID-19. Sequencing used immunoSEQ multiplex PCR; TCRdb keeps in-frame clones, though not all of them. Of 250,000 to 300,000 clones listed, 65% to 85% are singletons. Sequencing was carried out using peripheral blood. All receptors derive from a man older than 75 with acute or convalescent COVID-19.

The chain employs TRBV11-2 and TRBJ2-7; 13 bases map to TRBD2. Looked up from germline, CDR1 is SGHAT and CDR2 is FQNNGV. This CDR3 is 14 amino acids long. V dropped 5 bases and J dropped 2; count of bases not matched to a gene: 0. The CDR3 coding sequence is TGTGCCAGCAGCACTAGCGGGGGGGCCTACGAGCAGTACTTC. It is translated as CASSTSGGAYEQYF.

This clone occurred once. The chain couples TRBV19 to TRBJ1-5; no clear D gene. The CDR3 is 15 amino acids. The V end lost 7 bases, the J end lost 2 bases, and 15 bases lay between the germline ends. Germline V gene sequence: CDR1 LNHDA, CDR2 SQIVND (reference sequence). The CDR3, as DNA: TGTGCCAGTAATGACGGCGGGAATGGCAATCAGCCCCAGCATTTT. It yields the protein CASNDGGNGNQPQHF.

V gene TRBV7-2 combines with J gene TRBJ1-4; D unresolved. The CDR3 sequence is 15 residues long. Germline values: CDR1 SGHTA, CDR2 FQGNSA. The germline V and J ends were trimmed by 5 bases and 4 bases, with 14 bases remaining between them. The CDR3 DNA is TGTGCCAGCAGCGCTCCGGGTCCCTATAATGAAAAACTGTTTTTT. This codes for CASSAPGPYNEKLFF. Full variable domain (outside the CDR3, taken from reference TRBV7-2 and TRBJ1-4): GAGVSQSPSNKVTEKGKDVELRCDPISGHTALYWYRQSLGQGLEFLIYFQGNSAPDKSGLPSDRFSAERTGGSVSTLTIQRTQQEDSAVYLCASSAPGPYNEKLFFGSGTQLSVL.

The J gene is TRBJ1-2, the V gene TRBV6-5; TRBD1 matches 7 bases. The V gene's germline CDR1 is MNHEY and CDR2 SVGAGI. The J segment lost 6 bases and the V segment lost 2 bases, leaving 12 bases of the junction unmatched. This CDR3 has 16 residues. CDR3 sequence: CASSYDPWAGGDGYTF. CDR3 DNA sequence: TGTGCCAGCAGTTACGACCCCTGGGCAGGGGGAGATGGCTACACCTTC.

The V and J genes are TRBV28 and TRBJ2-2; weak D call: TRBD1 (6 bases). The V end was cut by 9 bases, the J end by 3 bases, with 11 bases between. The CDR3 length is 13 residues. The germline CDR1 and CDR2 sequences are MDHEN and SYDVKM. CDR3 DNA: TGTGCCAGTGAACAGGGCTACACCGGGGAGCTGTTTTTT. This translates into CASEQGYTGELFF.

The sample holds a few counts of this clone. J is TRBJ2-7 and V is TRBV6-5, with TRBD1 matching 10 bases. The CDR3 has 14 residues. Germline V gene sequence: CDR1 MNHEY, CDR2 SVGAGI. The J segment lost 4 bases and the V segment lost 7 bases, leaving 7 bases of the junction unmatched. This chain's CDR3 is CASNGGTGVYEQYF. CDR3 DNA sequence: TGTGCCAGCAACGGGGGGACAGGGGTGTACGAGCAGTACTTC.

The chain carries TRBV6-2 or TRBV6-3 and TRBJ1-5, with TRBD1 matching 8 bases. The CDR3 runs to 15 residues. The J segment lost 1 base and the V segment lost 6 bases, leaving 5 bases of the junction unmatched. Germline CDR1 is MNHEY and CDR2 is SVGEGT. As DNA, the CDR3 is TGTGCCAGCAGCTCGACAGGGGAGAGCAATCAGCCCCAGCATTTT. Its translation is CASSSTGESNQPQHF.

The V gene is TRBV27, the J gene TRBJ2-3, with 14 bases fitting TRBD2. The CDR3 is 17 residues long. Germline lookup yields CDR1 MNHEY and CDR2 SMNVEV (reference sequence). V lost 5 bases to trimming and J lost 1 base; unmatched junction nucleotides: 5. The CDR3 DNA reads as TGTGCCAGCAGTCGACTAGCGGGGGGGGTAGGCACAGATACGCAGTATTTT. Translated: CASSRLAGGVGTDTQYF.

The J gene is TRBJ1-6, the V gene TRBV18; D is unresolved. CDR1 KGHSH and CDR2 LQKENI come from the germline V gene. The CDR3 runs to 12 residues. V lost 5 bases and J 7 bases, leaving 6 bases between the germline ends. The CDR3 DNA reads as TGTGCCAGCTCAACCGAGAATTCACCCCTCCACTTT. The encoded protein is CASSTENSPLHF. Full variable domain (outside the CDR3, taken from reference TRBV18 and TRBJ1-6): NAGVMQNPRHLVRRRGQEARLRCSPMKGHSHVYWYRQLPEEGLKFMVYLQKENIIDESGMPKERFSAEFPKEGPSILRIQQVVRGDSAAYFCASSTENSPLHFGNGTRLTVT.

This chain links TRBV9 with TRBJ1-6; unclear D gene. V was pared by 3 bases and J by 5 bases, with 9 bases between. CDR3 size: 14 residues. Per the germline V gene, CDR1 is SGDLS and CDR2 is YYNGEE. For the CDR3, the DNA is TGTGCCAGCAGCGATGACTCGCATAATTCACCCCTCCACTTT. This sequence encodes CASSDDSHNSPLHF. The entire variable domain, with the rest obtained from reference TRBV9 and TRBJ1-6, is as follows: DSGVTQTPKHLITATGQRVTLRCSPRSGDLSVYWYQQSLDQGLQFLIQYYNGEERAKGNILERFSAQQFPDLHSELNLSSLELGDSALYFCASSDDSHNSPLHFGNGTRLTVT.

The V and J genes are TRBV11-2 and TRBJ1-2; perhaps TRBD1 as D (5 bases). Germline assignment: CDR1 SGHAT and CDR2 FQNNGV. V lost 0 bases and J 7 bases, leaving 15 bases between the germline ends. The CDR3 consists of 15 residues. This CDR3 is CASSLDGRAQSGYTF. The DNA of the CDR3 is TGTGCCAGCAGCTTAGACGGCAGGGCTCAGTCTGGCTACACCTTC.

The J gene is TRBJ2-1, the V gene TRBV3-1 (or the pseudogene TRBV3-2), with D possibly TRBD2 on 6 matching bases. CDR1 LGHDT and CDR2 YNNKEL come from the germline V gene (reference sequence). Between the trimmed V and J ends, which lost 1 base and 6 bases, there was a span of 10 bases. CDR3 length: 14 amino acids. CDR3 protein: CASSQAGVRNEQFF. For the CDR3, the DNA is TGTGCCAGCAGCCAAGCGGGAGTTCGCAATGAGCAGTTCTTC.

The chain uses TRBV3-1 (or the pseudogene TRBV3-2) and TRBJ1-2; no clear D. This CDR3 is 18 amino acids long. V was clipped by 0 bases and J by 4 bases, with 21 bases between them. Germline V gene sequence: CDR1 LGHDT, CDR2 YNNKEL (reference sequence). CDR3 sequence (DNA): TGTGCCAGCAGCCAAGATCTCCCCCTCGTTGGAGTTAGCTATGGCTACACCTTC. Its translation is CASSQDLPLVGVSYGYTF.

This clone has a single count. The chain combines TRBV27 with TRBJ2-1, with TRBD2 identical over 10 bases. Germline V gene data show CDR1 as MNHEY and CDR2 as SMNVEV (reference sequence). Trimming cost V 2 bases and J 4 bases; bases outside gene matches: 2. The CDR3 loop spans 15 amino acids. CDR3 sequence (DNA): TGTGCCAGCAGTTTACGGACTAGCGGTTACAATGAGCAGTTCTTC. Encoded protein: CASSLRTSGYNEQFF.

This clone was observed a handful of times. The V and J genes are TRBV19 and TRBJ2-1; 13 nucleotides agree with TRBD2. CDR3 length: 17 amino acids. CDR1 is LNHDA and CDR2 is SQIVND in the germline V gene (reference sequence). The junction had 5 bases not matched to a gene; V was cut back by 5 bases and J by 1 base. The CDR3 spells CASSPLGLAGSYNEQFF. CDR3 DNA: TGTGCCAGTAGTCCATTGGGACTAGCGGGATCCTACAATGAGCAGTTCTTC.

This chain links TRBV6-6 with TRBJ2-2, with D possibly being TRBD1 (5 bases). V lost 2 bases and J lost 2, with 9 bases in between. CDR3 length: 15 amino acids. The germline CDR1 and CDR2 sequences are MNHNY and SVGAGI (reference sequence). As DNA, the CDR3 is TGTGCCAGCAGTTACGACAGAACTAACACCGGGGAGCTGTTTTTT. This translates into CASSYDRTNTGELFF.

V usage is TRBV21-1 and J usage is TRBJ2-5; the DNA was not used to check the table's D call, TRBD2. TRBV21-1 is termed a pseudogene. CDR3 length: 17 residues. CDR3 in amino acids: CASSTLRGDHIQETQYF. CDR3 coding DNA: TGTGCCAGCAGCACACTACGGGGGGACCACATACAAGAGACCCAGTACTTC.

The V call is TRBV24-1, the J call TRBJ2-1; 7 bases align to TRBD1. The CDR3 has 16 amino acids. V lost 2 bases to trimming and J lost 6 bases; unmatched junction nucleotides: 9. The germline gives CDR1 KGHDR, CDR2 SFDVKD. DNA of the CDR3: TGTGCCACCAGTGATTATGACAGGGTAAGGTTCAATGAGCAGTTCTTC. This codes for CATSDYDRVRFNEQFF.

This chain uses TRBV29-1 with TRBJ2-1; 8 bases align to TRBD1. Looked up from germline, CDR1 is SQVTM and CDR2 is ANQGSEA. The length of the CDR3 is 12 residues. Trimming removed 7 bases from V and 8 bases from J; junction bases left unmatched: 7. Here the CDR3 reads CSANRGTDEQFF. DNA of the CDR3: TGCAGCGCAAACAGGGGGACGGATGAGCAGTTCTTC.

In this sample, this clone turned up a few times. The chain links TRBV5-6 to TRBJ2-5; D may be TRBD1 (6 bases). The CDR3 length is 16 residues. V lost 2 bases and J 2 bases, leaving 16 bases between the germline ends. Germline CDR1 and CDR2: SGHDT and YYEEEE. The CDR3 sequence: CASSFGTGPKQETQYF. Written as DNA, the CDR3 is TGTGCCAGCAGCTTCGGTACAGGGCCCAAACAAGAGACCCAGTACTTC.

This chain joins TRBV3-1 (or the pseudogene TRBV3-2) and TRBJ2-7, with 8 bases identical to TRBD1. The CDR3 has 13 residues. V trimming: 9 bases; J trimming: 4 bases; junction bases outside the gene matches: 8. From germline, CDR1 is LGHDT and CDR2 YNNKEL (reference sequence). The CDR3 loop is CASTNRGEYEQYF. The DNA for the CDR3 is TGTGCCAGTACGAACAGGGGGGAATACGAGCAGTACTTC.

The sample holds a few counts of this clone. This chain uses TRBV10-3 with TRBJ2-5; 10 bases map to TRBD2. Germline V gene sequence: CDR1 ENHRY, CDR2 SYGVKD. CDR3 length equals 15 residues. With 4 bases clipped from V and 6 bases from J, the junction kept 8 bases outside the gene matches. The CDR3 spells CAISGSLAGIKTQYF. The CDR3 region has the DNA TGTGCCATCAGTGGATCACTAGCGGGGATAAAGACCCAGTACTTC.

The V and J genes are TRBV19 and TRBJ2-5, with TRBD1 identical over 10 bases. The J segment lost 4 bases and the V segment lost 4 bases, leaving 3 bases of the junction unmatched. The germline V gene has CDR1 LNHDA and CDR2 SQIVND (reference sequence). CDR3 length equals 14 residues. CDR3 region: CASSTGDRGETQYF. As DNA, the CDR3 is TGTGCCAGTAGTACTGGGGACAGGGGAGAGACCCAGTACTTC.

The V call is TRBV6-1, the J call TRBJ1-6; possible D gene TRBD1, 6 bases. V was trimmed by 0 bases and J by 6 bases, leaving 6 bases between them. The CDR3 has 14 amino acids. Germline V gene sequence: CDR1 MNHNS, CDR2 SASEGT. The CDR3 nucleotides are TGTGCCAGCAGTGAAGCAGGGGGTAATTCACCCCTCCACTTT. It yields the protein CASSEAGGNSPLHF.

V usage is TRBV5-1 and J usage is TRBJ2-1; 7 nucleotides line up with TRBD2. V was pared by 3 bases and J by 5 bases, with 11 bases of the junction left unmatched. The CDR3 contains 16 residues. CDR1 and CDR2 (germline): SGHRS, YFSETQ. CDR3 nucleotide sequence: TGCGCCAGCAGCTCTGGTATGGGACTATCGAACAATGAGCAGTTCTTC. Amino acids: CASSSGMGLSNNEQFF.